The 18 T cell receptor beta chains reported below all come from one sample, sequenced in a study of blood T cell repertoires in COVID-19. This table comes from immunoSEQ multiplex PCR, and its TCRdb copy is limited to in-frame clones, with some not included. The sample includes about 270,000 clones, just under 90% of them seen just once. The sequenced sample was PBMCs or T cells enriched from blood (not recorded which). These receptor sequences come from a woman aged 55-69 years who had recovered from COVID-19.

The chain has TRBV3-1 (or the pseudogene TRBV3-2) and TRBJ2-7; perhaps TRBD2 as D (6 bases). The germline V gene has CDR1 LGHDT and CDR2 YNNKEL (reference sequence). Trimming took 1 base from V and 4 from J, leaving 8 bases between them. The CDR3 is 13 residues long. The chain's CDR3 is CASSQAGTYEQYF. The CDR3 DNA follows: TGTGCCAGCAGCCAAGCCGGGACTTACGAGCAGTACTTC.

The rearrangement links TRBV2 to TRBJ2-3; 8 bases match TRBD2. Germline V CDR1 and CDR2: SNHLY, FYNNEI. The CDR3 sequence is 14 residues long. Trimming at V came to 4 bases and at J to 5 bases, leaving 5 bases not matched to a gene. The CDR3 region is CASSAGTRLDTQYF. CDR3 DNA: TGTGCCAGCAGTGCTGGGACTAGATTAGATACGCAGTATTTT.

This sequence joins TRBV10-3 and TRBJ1-1; TRBD1 is a possible D gene (6 bases). This CDR3 spans 15 amino acids. Per germline, CDR1 ENHRY and CDR2 SYGVKD. The ends were cut back, 2 bases at V and 1 base at J, with 11 bases in the middle. The CDR3 reads CAISEGRGGNTEAFF. For the CDR3, the DNA is TGTGCCATCAGTGAGGGGCGAGGGGGGAACACTGAAGCTTTCTTT.

V and J are TRBV11-2 and TRBJ2-3; D not certain. The V gene's germline CDR1 is SGHAT and CDR2 FQNNGV. This CDR3 has 13 amino acids. With 1 base removed from V and 4 bases from J, the gap between germline ends came to 6 bases. The CDR3 DNA is TGTGCCAGCAGCTTAGGAGCCGCAGATACGCAGTATTTT. It yields the protein CASSLGAADTQYF.

The chain couples TRBV9 to TRBJ1-6, with 8 bases lining up with TRBD1. The CDR3 is 14 residues long. Germline CDR1 is SGDLS and CDR2 is YYNGEE. V lost 3 bases to trimming and J lost 10 bases; unmatched junction nucleotides: 6. CDR3 protein: CASSAPGGNSPLHF. CDR3 DNA: TGTGCCAGCAGCGCCCCAGGGGGCAACTCACCCCTCCACTTT.

The genes are TRBV11-3 and TRBJ1-2, with 8 bases identical to TRBD1. This CDR3 comprises 15 residues. Germline trimming cut 4 bases from V and 4 bases from J; bases unmatched to any gene: 8. Germline CDR1 reads SGHNT; CDR2 reads YENEEA. DNA for the CDR3: TGTGCCAGCAGCTCCGCAGGACAGGGAAGCTATGGCTACACCTTC. Amino acid sequence: CASSSAGQGSYGYTF.

The chain combines TRBV7-9 with TRBJ1-1; D possibly corresponds to TRBD1 (6 bases). The CDR3 is 13 amino acids. Germline CDR1 SEHNR, CDR2 FQNEAQ (reference sequence). V lost 2 bases to trimming and J lost 7 bases, with 11 bases between them. The CDR3 loop reads CASSLTGTGEAFF. The CDR3 bases are TGTGCCAGCAGCTTAACAGGGACCGGTGAAGCTTTCTTT.

This clone was seen a few times. The genes are TRBV14 and TRBJ1-2; the D gene is possibly TRBD1 (5 bases). V lost 0 bases and J lost 3, with 5 bases in between. CDR1 and CDR2 from the germline V gene are SGHDN and FVKESK. There are 13 residues in the CDR3. The CDR3 nucleotides are TGTGCCAGCAGCCAAGACAGGGACTATGGCTACACCTTC. This encodes CASSQDRDYGYTF.

This clone was counted once. The genes are TRBV7-8 and TRBJ2-1; 11 positions agree with TRBD2. The ends lost 5 bases at V and 9 bases at J; junction bases unmatched: 27. This CDR3 comprises 21 residues. The germline V gene has CDR1 SGHVS and CDR2 FQNEAQ. DNA for the CDR3: TGTGCCAGCAGCCTAGAGAGATTCGTACTAGCGGGAGTACCGGGAACGGGTGAGCAGTTCTTC. Its protein product is CASSLERFVLAGVPGTGEQFF.

The rearrangement uses TRBV7-6 and TRBJ2-1; D call uncertain. The CDR3 length is 13 residues. Germline assignment: CDR1 SGHVS and CDR2 FNYEAQ. The V end lost 5 bases, the J end lost 3 bases, and 8 bases lay between the germline ends. CDR3 in amino acids: CASSVTDYNEQFF. CDR3 in DNA: TGTGCCAGCAGCGTAACAGACTACAATGAGCAGTTCTTC.

The chain uses TRBV28 and TRBJ2-5, with 9 nucleotides matching TRBD1. Germline trimming cut 5 bases from V and 4 bases from J; bases unmatched to any gene: 11. This CDR3 comprises 16 residues. CDR1 is MDHEN, CDR2 SYDVKM, per germline. CDR3 region: CASSRSGTGLGETQYF. Written as DNA, the CDR3 is TGTGCCAGCAGTCGCTCCGGGACAGGGCTAGGAGAGACCCAGTACTTC. Variable domain in full (rest from reference TRBV28 and TRBJ2-5): DVKVTQSSRYLVKRTGEKVFLECVQDMDHENMFWYRQDPGLGLRLIYFSYDVKMKEKGDIPEGYSVSREKKERFSLILESASTNQTSMYLCASSRSGTGLGETQYFGPGTRLLVL.

The table lists this clone with a few counts. J is TRBJ1-1 and V is TRBV29-1; 8 bases match TRBD1. V dropped 4 bases and J dropped 1; count of bases not matched to a gene: 2. CDR1 is SQVTM, CDR2 ANQGSEA, per germline. This CDR3 comprises 13 residues. This chain's CDR3 is CSVVGTGNTEAFF. In DNA form, the CDR3 reads TGCAGCGTTGTCGGGACAGGGAACACTGAAGCTTTCTTT.

This chain connects TRBV19 to TRBJ2-1; 11 nucleotides align to TRBD2. Germline V CDR1 and CDR2: LNHDA, SQIVND (reference sequence). The J segment lost 5 bases and the V segment lost 5 bases, leaving 11 bases of the junction unmatched. The CDR3 is made up of 17 amino acids. CDR3 DNA: TGTGCCAGTAGTTCACTGGGGAGGGGACTAGCGGACAATGAGCAGTTCTTC. Its translation is CASSSLGRGLADNEQFF.

The chain recombines TRBV28 with TRBJ2-1, with a tentative D call TRBD2 (5 bases). CDR1 MDHEN and CDR2 SYDVKM come from the germline V gene. Deletions cut 10 bases from V and 9 bases from J, with 13 bases between. The CDR3 consists of 11 residues. Here the CDR3 reads CATSRGGEQFF. CDR3 bases: TGTGCCACTTCCCGGGGTGGTGAGCAGTTCTTC.

V is TRBV21-1 and J is TRBJ1-6; the table calls TRBD1, which could not be checked here. TRBV21-1 constitutes a pseudogene. The CDR3 is made up of 15 amino acids. Written as DNA, the CDR3 is TGTGCCAGCAGGAACGCGACAGGGGATCTCTCACCCCTCCACTTT. Encoded protein: CASRNATGDLSPLHF.

The chain employs TRBV5-6 and TRBJ2-7, with unresolved D. Trimming removed 4 bases at V and 0 bases at J, with 5 bases between. Per germline, CDR1 SGHDT and CDR2 YYEEEE. The CDR3 runs 12 residues. CDR3 sequence reads: CASSPGSYEQYF. For the CDR3, the DNA is TGTGCCAGCAGCCCAGGCTCCTACGAGCAGTACTTC.

The V and J genes are TRBV28 and TRBJ2-1; weak D call: TRBD1 (5 bases). This CDR3 has 15 residues. Germline V gives CDR1 MDHEN, CDR2 SYDVKM. Deletions cut 5 bases from V and 6 bases from J, with 17 bases between. CDR3 nucleotide sequence: TGTGCCAGCAGTCTGACAGTCATAGCCTCCAATGAGCAGTTCTTC. Its translation is CASSLTVIASNEQFF.

V and J are TRBV10-3 and TRBJ2-3; tentatively, D is TRBD2 (5 bases). The CDR3 runs to 17 residues. Germline V gene lookup returns CDR1 ENHRY and CDR2 SYGVKD. Trimming removed 9 bases from V and 1 base from J, with 23 bases in between. This CDR3 is CAMTPSFPSGRTDTQYF. The CDR3 bases are TGTGCCATGACCCCCTCTTTCCCCAGCGGCCGCACAGATACGCAGTATTTT.